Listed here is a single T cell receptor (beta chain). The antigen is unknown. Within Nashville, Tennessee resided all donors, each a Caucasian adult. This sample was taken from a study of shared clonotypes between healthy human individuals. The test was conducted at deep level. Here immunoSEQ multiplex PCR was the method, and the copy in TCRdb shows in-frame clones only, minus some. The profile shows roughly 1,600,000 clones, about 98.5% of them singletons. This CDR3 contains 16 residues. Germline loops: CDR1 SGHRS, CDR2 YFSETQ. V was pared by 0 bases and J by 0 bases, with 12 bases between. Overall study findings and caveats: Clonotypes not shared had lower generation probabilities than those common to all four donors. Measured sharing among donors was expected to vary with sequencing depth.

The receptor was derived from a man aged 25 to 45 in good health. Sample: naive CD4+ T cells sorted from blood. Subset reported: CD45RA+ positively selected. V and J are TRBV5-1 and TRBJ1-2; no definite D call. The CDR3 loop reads CASSLAGSGANYGYTF. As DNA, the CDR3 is TGCGCCAGCAGCTTGGCCGGTAGTGGGGCTAACTATGGCTACACCTTC.